This entry lists 16 T cell receptor beta chains sequenced from one sample in a study of T cells in Graves' hyperthyroidism and ophthalmopathy. Amplification of TCR beta CDR3 regions used RNA as the template. With the HTBI primer set, the TCR CDR3 went through a first round of RT-PCR. TCRdb recomputed calls from the multiplex PCR reads with MiXCR, one row per CDR3 protein. This sample has a few hundred thousand distinct CDR3 sequences, with 20% to 25% found just once. The sequenced sample consisted of blood. The receptors come from a woman between 65 and 79 years old with Graves' ophthalmopathy.

The gene calls are TRBV29-1 and TRBJ2-7; D may match TRBD1 or TRBD2 (6 bases each). Trimming stripped 4 bases from V and 2 bases from J, with 12 bases between. The CDR3 is 13 residues long. The germline gives CDR1 SQVTM, CDR2 ANQGSEA. This CDR3 reads CSVGGAAAYEQYF. As DNA, the CDR3 is TGCAGCGTTGGGGGGGCCGCCGCCTACGAGCAGTACTTC.

The V and J genes are TRBV9 and TRBJ2-7, with D possibly being TRBD2 (7 bases). CDR3 length equals 15 residues. Germline V gene lookup returns CDR1 SGDLS and CDR2 YYNGEE. V was clipped by 3 bases and J by 2 bases, with 15 bases between them. The CDR3 loop reads CASSEGSGTTYEQYF. Written as DNA, the CDR3 is TGTGCCAGCAGCGAGGGGAGCGGGACAACCTACGAGCAGTACTTC.

This clonotype was detected only a few times. The junction departs from the called germline gene at one end, perhaps through a read error. CDR3 in DNA: TGCACCAGCAAGCGGGAGGCCCTTAGCGATGAGCAGTTCTTC. This codes for CTSKREALSDEQFF. The chain has TRBV5-1 and TRBJ2-1; 9 bases are a match to TRBD2. The CDR3 is made up of 14 amino acids. CDR1 is SGHRS and CDR2 is YFSETQ in the germline V gene.

The genes are TRBV6-2 or TRBV6-3 and TRBJ2-1, with 10 bases fitting TRBD1. The closer fit of TRBJ2-7 to the DNA end suggests the J call may be wrong. The CDR3 spans 15 residues. Germline V gene lookup returns CDR1 MNHEY and CDR2 SVGEGT. CDR3 in amino acids: CASSLLGTGASEQYF. In DNA form, the CDR3 reads TGTGCCAGCAGCCTCCTCGGGACAGGGGCAAGTGAGCAGTACTTC.

The rearrangement links TRBV6-2 or TRBV6-3 to TRBJ2-7; 9 bases are shared with TRBD1. Germline V gene lookup returns CDR1 MNHEY and CDR2 SVGEGT. This CDR3 has 13 residues. The CDR3 loop is CVSQRDRAYEQYF. CDR3 sequence (DNA): TGTGTCTCTCAGCGGGACAGGGCCTACGAGCAGTACTTC.

This clonotype turned up a few times. This rearrangement joins TRBV6-1 to TRBJ2-1, with 8 positions matching TRBD1. J gave up 0 bases and V 6 bases, and 7 bases lay outside the gene matches. CDR3 length equals 16 residues. Germline assignment: CDR1 MNHNS and CDR2 SASEGT. The CDR3 bases are TGTGCCAGCAGCCCCCAGGGGGCTCGCTCCTACAATGAGCAGTTCTTC. Translation gives CASSPQGARSYNEQFF.

The CDR3 DNA is TGCAGTGCTAGCACCGGCAGAGCGGGAGGCTACACCTTC. This sequence encodes CSASTGRAGGYTF. The chain carries TRBV20-1 and TRBJ1-2; unclear D gene. Trimming shortened V by 3 bases and J by 8 bases, and 16 bases separated the two germline ends. Per the germline V gene, CDR1 is DFQATT and CDR2 is SNEGSKA (reference sequence). This CDR3 contains 13 residues.

This clonotype occurred a few times. The J gene is TRBJ2-5, the V gene TRBV7-3; D uncertain. Germline CDR1 SGHTA, CDR2 FQGTGA. This CDR3 contains 13 residues. V was pared by 0 bases and J by 5 bases, with 7 bases between. CDR3 bases: TGTGCCAGCAGCTTAACGAGGCTGGAGACCCAGTACTTC. Translating it yields CASSLTRLETQYF.

This clonotype has just a few counts. V gene TRBV7-2 combines with J gene TRBJ1-6; no clear D gene. V was trimmed by 9 bases and J by 6 bases, leaving 18 bases between them. CDR1 is SGHTA, CDR2 FQGNSA, per germline. This CDR3 region has 15 residues. The CDR3 sequence is CASSRLDILNSPLHF. CDR3 coding DNA: TGTGCCAGTAGCCGACTCGACATCCTTAATTCACCCCTCCACTTT. Full variable domain (remainder filled in from reference TRBV7-2 and TRBJ1-6): GAGVSQSPSNKVTEKGKDVELRCDPISGHTALYWYRQSLGQGLEFLIYFQGNSAPDKSGLPSDRFSAERTGGSVSTLTIQRTQQEDSAVYLCASSRLDILNSPLHFGNGTRLTVT.

This clonotype was recorded a few times. The chain uses TRBV20-1 and TRBJ2-2, with 7 bases that match TRBD1. The CDR3 extends over 14 amino acids. With 5 bases clipped from V and 4 bases from J, the junction kept 7 bases outside the gene matches. Germline CDR1 DFQATT, CDR2 SNEGSKA (reference sequence). The CDR3 DNA reads as TGCAGTGCTGCCCGGGACAGATTCACCGGGGAGCTGTTTTTT. Translation gives CSAARDRFTGELFF.

V and J are TRBV10-3 and TRBJ2-1; 11 nucleotides agree with TRBD2. Germline CDR1 and CDR2: ENHRY and SYGVKD. The CDR3 length is 15 residues. V lost 3 bases and J lost 7; bases outside the gene matches: 5. CDR3 nucleotides: TGTGCCATCAGTGATGTGTCTAGCGGGAGGAATGAGCAGTTCTTC. As protein: CAISDVSSGRNEQFF.

The V gene is TRBV6-5, the J gene TRBJ2-2; tentatively, D is TRBD1 (5 bases). V lost 4 bases to trimming and J lost 6 bases, with 9 bases between them. This CDR3 has 13 amino acids. Looked up from germline, CDR1 is MNHEY and CDR2 is SVGAGI. The CDR3 loop reads CASSLQAAGELFF. The CDR3 DNA reads as TGTGCCAGCAGTTTACAGGCGGCCGGGGAGCTGTTTTTT.

This clonotype was seen repeatedly, ten times or more. This rearrangement joins TRBV5-1 to TRBJ2-2, with TRBD2 matching over 10 bases. V shed 4 bases, J shed 4 bases, and the junction held 19 bases outside the gene matches. Germline values: CDR1 SGHRS, CDR2 YFSETQ. The CDR3 is 20 amino acids. CDR3 protein: CASSPKDELAGEGSTGELFF. The CDR3 DNA reads as TGCGCCAGCAGCCCTAAGGATGAGCTAGCGGGAGAAGGAAGCACCGGGGAGCTGTTTTTT.

V and J are TRBV28 and TRBJ1-2; TRBD1 aligns across 8 bases. Germline values: CDR1 MDHEN, CDR2 SYDVKM. CDR3 length: 16 amino acids. J lost 9 bases, V lost 10 bases, and 22 bases had no gene match. The CDR3 region has the DNA TGTGCCACCGAATCCAGAGGGACAGGCATTTTGGGGAGCTACACCTTC. It yields the protein CATESRGTGILGSYTF.

The V call is TRBV27, the J call TRBJ1-1; 7 bases are shared with TRBD1. Germline loops: CDR1 MNHEY, CDR2 SMNVEV (reference sequence). The length of the CDR3 is 15 residues. V shed 8 bases and J 1 base; nucleotides not matched to a gene: 10. Written as DNA, the CDR3 is TGTGCCAGCGTCAGGTTACAGGGGACGAACACTGAAGCTTTCTTT. This gives the protein CASVRLQGTNTEAFF.

The genes are TRBV27 and TRBJ1-2; perhaps TRBD1 as D (5 bases). From germline, CDR1 is MNHEY and CDR2 SMNVEV (reference sequence). The length of the CDR3 is 13 residues. V was pared by 7 bases and J by 0 bases, with 9 bases between. The CDR3 sequence is CASTGNSNYGYTF. The CDR3 bases are TGTGCCAGCACAGGGAACTCTAACTATGGCTACACCTTC.